The rows below give T cell receptor beta chains drawn from one sample of a study of T cells after yellow fever vaccination. TCRdb used MiXCR to reprocess the 5' RACE reads, holding one entry per CDR3 protein. The sample holds 300,000 or so distinct CDR3 sequences, 3.5% to 4.5% seen once. The sample consisted of PBMCs, taken 5 days after the yellow fever booster vaccination. The receptors originated from a young man who received the YFV17D yellow fever vaccine. CDR3s include the opening cysteine and the closing phenylalanine or tryptophan. D genes are given only for firm matches. Clone size is given for some rows only: seen once, a few or many times, or a class if the clone is expanded.

d_call: NA
v_call: TRBV9
clone_size: few
j_call: TRBJ1-1
cdr3_aa: CASSVAPLPRDAGVANTEAFF
cdr3_nt: TGTGCCAGCAGCGTAGCCCCCCTACCCCGGGACGCTGGGGTTGCGAACACTGAAGCTTTCTTT

d_call: NA
v_call: TRBV15
clone_size: many
j_call: TRBJ2-5
cdr3_aa: CATSLSAMQETQYF
cdr3_nt: TGTGCCACCAGCCTTTCAGCTATGCAAGAGACCCAGTACTTC

d_call: TRBD2
v_call: TRBV20-1
clone_size: NA
j_call: TRBJ2-3
cdr3_aa: CSCSRGGTDTQYF
cdr3_nt: TGCAGCTGCTCGCGGGGGGGCACAGATACGCAGTATTTT

d_call: NA
v_call: TRBV19
clone_size: few
j_call: TRBJ1-4
cdr3_aa: CASSIGEKLFF
cdr3_nt: TGTGCCAGTAGTATCGGAGAAAAACTGTTTTTT

d_call: NA
v_call: TRBV5-1
clone_size: few
j_call: TRBJ2-5
cdr3_aa: CASSLFGKGETQYF
cdr3_nt: TGCGCCAGCAGCTTGTTTGGGAAGGGGGAGACCCAGTACTTC

d_call: NA
v_call: TRBV7-2
clone_size: few
j_call: TRBJ1-4
cdr3_aa: CASSQGMRSNEKLFF
cdr3_nt: TGTGCCAGCAGCCAGGGTATGCGTTCTAATGAAAAACTGTTTTTT

d_call: NA
v_call: TRBV10-3
clone_size: few
j_call: TRBJ2-2
cdr3_aa: CAITSDRSTGELFF
cdr3_nt: TGTGCCATCACCTCAGACAGGAGCACCGGGGAGCTGTTTTTT

d_call: NA
v_call: TRBV18
clone_size: NA
j_call: TRBJ2-1
cdr3_aa: CASSPQLDEQFF
cdr3_nt: TGTGCCAGCTCACCACAGCTAGATGAGCAGTTCTTC

d_call: TRBD1
v_call: TRBV5-6
clone_size: NA
j_call: TRBJ1-1
cdr3_aa: CASSFQTGLFNTEAFF
cdr3_nt: TGTGCCAGCAGCTTCCAGACAGGGTTGTTCAACACTGAAGCTTTCTTT

d_call: TRBD1
v_call: TRBV5-1
clone_size: few
j_call: TRBJ1-2
cdr3_aa: CASSDRGREGYTF
cdr3_nt: TGCGCCAGCAGCGACAGGGGTCGAGAGGGCTACACCTTC

d_call: TRBD2
v_call: TRBV29-1
clone_size: many
j_call: TRBJ2-5
cdr3_aa: CSVEDLHRGDFWHQYF
cdr3_nt: TGCAGCGTTGAAGATCTCCATCGGGGGGACTTCTGGCACCAGTACTTC

d_call: NA
v_call: TRBV20-1
clone_size: NA
j_call: TRBJ2-4
cdr3_aa: CSARESSLGQNIQYF
cdr3_nt: TGCAGTGCTAGGGAATCGTCGTTGGGGCAAAACATTCAGTACTTC

d_call: NA
v_call: TRBV20-1
clone_size: few
j_call: TRBJ1-3
cdr3_aa: CSARGTSGPGNTIYF
cdr3_nt: TGCAGTGCTAGAGGGACCAGCGGCCCTGGAAACACCATATATTTT

d_call: NA
v_call: TRBV4-3
clone_size: NA
j_call: TRBJ2-5
cdr3_aa: CASSQDLPPGETQYF
cdr3_nt: TGCGCCAGCAGCCAAGATCTTCCGCCGGGGGAGACCCAGTACTTC

d_call: TRBD1
v_call: TRBV5-1
clone_size: many
j_call: TRBJ1-2
cdr3_aa: CASRTGPDGYTF
cdr3_nt: TGCGCCAGCAGGACAGGGCCGGATGGCTACACCTTC

d_call: NA
v_call: TRBV7-2
clone_size: NA
j_call: TRBJ2-4
cdr3_aa: CASGDTTKGVYIQYF
cdr3_nt: TGTGCCAGCGGGGACACCACGAAAGGGGTATACATTCAGTACTTC

d_call: NA
v_call: TRBV7-2
clone_size: NA
j_call: TRBJ2-4
cdr3_aa: CASSLRGSRVQNIQYF
cdr3_nt: TGTGCCAGCAGCTTACGAGGGTCCCGAGTGCAAAACATTCAGTACTTC

d_call: NA
v_call: TRBV27
clone_size: few
j_call: TRBJ1-2
cdr3_aa: CASSLSGRQGLGYTF
cdr3_nt: TGTGCCAGCAGTTTATCTGGGCGCCAGGGTCTGGGCTACACCTTC

d_call: NA
v_call: TRBV4-3
clone_size: many
j_call: TRBJ2-2
cdr3_aa: CASSQDMVWATTGELFF
cdr3_nt: TGCGCCAGCAGCCAAGATATGGTCTGGGCCACCACCGGGGAGCTGTTTTTT

d_call: NA
v_call: TRBV20-1
clone_size: few
j_call: TRBJ2-5
cdr3_aa: CSANGLFSLEETQYF
cdr3_nt: TGCAGTGCTAACGGCCTATTCTCCCTGGAAGAGACCCAGTACTTC

d_call: NA
v_call: TRBV5-4
clone_size: few
j_call: TRBJ2-3
cdr3_aa: CASRAGQRYGTDTQYF
cdr3_nt: TGTGCCAGCAGGGCGGGACAGAGATACGGGACAGATACGCAGTATTTT

d_call: NA
v_call: TRBV9
clone_size: NA
j_call: TRBJ2-7
cdr3_aa: CASSPRDNYYEQYF
cdr3_nt: TGTGCCAGCAGCCCGAGGGACAACTACTACGAGCAGTACTTC

d_call: NA
v_call: TRBV7-3
clone_size: NA
j_call: TRBJ2-5
cdr3_aa: CAGWEAAGGETQYF
cdr3_nt: TGTGCCGGGTGGGAGGCCGCTGGGGGGGAGACCCAGTACTTC

d_call: NA
v_call: TRBV10-3
clone_size: few
j_call: TRBJ1-2
cdr3_aa: CAVLGVGAPGGYTF
cdr3_nt: TGTGCCGTCCTGGGAGTAGGGGCCCCGGGAGGCTACACCTTC

d_call: TRBD2
v_call: TRBV6-1
clone_size: many
j_call: TRBJ2-3
cdr3_aa: CASSERRGSADTQYF
cdr3_nt: TGTGCCAGCAGTGAAAGGCGGGGGTCGGCAGATACGCAGTATTTT

d_call: NA
v_call: TRBV5-6
clone_size: NA
j_call: TRBJ2-5
cdr3_aa: CASSPGPQENQETQYF
cdr3_nt: TGTGCCAGCAGCCCCGGACCGCAAGAGAACCAAGAGACCCAGTACTTC

d_call: NA
v_call: TRBV29-1
clone_size: few
j_call: TRBJ2-7
cdr3_aa: CSVRPVEPGYEQYF
cdr3_nt: TGCAGCGTCCGTCCGGTCGAACCGGGATACGAGCAGTACTTC

d_call: NA
v_call: TRBV20-1
clone_size: few
j_call: TRBJ1-1
cdr3_aa: CSARDLRGNTEAFF
cdr3_nt: TGCAGTGCTAGAGATCTTAGGGGGAACACTGAAGCTTTCTTT

d_call: TRBD2
v_call: TRBV4-2
clone_size: many
j_call: TRBJ2-2
cdr3_aa: CASSPQGSGLAGGHTGELFF
cdr3_nt: TGTGCCAGCAGCCCCCAAGGGTCTGGACTAGCGGGGGGGCACACCGGGGAGCTGTTTTTT

d_call: TRBD2
v_call: TRBV11-1
clone_size: NA
j_call: TRBJ2-3
cdr3_aa: CASSPQIIAGRDTQYF
cdr3_nt: TGTGCCAGCAGCCCTCAAATAATAGCGGGGAGAGATACGCAGTATTTT

d_call: NA
v_call: TRBV6-5
clone_size: many
j_call: TRBJ1-3
cdr3_aa: CASSYSINSGNTIYF
cdr3_nt: TGTGCCAGCAGTTACTCGATAAACTCTGGAAACACCATATATTTT

d_call: TRBD1
v_call: TRBV20-1
clone_size: NA
j_call: TRBJ2-1
cdr3_aa: CSALSTGQVNNEQFF
cdr3_nt: TGCAGTGCATTGTCAACGGGACAGGTCAACAATGAGCAGTTCTTC

d_call: NA
v_call: TRBV5-1
clone_size: many
j_call: TRBJ2-1
cdr3_aa: CASSRPQGDNEQFF
cdr3_nt: TGCGCCAGCAGCCGCCCACAGGGAGACAATGAGCAGTTCTTC

d_call: NA
v_call: TRBV5-1
clone_size: many
j_call: TRBJ1-2
cdr3_aa: CASSLETPNYGYTF
cdr3_nt: TGCGCCAGCAGCTTGGAGACGCCAAACTATGGCTACACCTTC

d_call: NA
v_call: TRBV5-4
clone_size: NA
j_call: TRBJ1-3
cdr3_aa: CASSLMGAGNTIYF
cdr3_nt: TGTGCCAGCAGCTTGATGGGGGCTGGAAACACCATATATTTT

d_call: TRBD1
v_call: TRBV19
clone_size: many
j_call: TRBJ1-1
cdr3_aa: CASSTRARGPNTEAFF
cdr3_nt: TGTGCCAGTAGTACGCGAGCCAGGGGGCCGAACACTGAAGCTTTCTTT

d_call: NA
v_call: TRBV7-8
clone_size: NA
j_call: TRBJ2-2
cdr3_aa: CASSPPAANTGELFF
cdr3_nt: TGTGCCAGCAGCCCCCCGGCTGCGAACACCGGGGAGCTGTTTTTT

d_call: NA
v_call: TRBV18
clone_size: many
j_call: TRBJ1-3
cdr3_aa: CASSPGGPGNTIYF
cdr3_nt: TGTGCCAGCTCACCTGGGGGGCCTGGAAACACCATATATTTT

d_call: NA
v_call: TRBV4-3
clone_size: few
j_call: TRBJ2-7
cdr3_aa: CASSQQLDYEQYF
cdr3_nt: TGCGCCAGCAGCCAACAGCTAGACTACGAGCAGTACTTC

d_call: NA
v_call: TRBV6-2/TRBV6-3
clone_size: few
j_call: TRBJ2-7
cdr3_aa: CASSLGAGTPLTYEQYF
cdr3_nt: TGTGCCAGCAGCCTAGGGGCAGGGACCCCTTTAACCTACGAGCAGTACTTC

d_call: NA
v_call: TRBV20-1
clone_size: many
j_call: TRBJ2-2
cdr3_aa: CSTTLYGNTGELFF
cdr3_nt: TGCAGTACCACACTTTACGGGAACACCGGGGAGCTGTTTTTT

d_call: NA
v_call: TRBV12-3/TRBV12-4
clone_size: few
j_call: TRBJ2-3
cdr3_aa: CASTRTSRTDTQYF
cdr3_nt: TGTGCCAGCACTAGGACTTCCCGCACAGATACGCAGTATTTT

d_call: NA
v_call: TRBV7-6
clone_size: NA
j_call: TRBJ1-4
cdr3_aa: CASSLADPGPLEKLFF
cdr3_nt: TGTGCCAGCAGCTTAGCAGACCCAGGGCCTCTCGAAAAACTGTTTTTT

d_call: NA
v_call: TRBV7-2
clone_size: few
j_call: TRBJ1-6
cdr3_aa: CASSSASPLHF
cdr3_nt: TGTGCCAGCAGCTCGGCTTCACCCCTCCACTTT

d_call: NA
v_call: TRBV5-1
clone_size: many
j_call: TRBJ2-2
cdr3_aa: CASSLMGSGELFF
cdr3_nt: TGCGCCAGCAGCTTGATGGGGTCCGGGGAGCTGTTTTTT

d_call: NA
v_call: TRBV6-5
clone_size: NA
j_call: TRBJ2-1
cdr3_aa: CASSYSYKGHEQFF
cdr3_nt: TGTGCCAGCAGTTACTCTTATAAGGGGCATGAGCAGTTCTTC

d_call: TRBD1
v_call: TRBV4-1
clone_size: many
j_call: TRBJ2-7
cdr3_aa: CASKMTGEYEQYF
cdr3_nt: TGCGCCAGCAAAATGACAGGGGAGTACGAGCAGTACTTC

d_call: NA
v_call: TRBV5-1
clone_size: NA
j_call: TRBJ2-6
cdr3_aa: CASSSRTPGSSGANVLTF
cdr3_nt: TGCGCCAGCAGCTCACGGACCCCAGGTAGCTCTGGGGCCAACGTCCTGACTTTC

d_call: NA
v_call: TRBV7-9
clone_size: few
j_call: TRBJ2-1
cdr3_aa: CASSLPTDSYEQFF
cdr3_nt: TGTGCCAGCAGCTTACCTACGGACAGCTATGAGCAGTTCTTC

d_call: TRBD1
v_call: TRBV20-1
clone_size: NA
j_call: TRBJ1-3
cdr3_aa: CSARALTGVLGHGNTIYF
cdr3_nt: TGCAGTGCTAGAGCCCTCACAGGGGTGCTAGGGCATGGAAACACCATATATTTT

d_call: NA
v_call: TRBV20-1
clone_size: NA
j_call: TRBJ1-3
cdr3_aa: CSARGGTLPGNTIYF
cdr3_nt: TGCAGTGCTAGAGGGGGGACCTTACCTGGAAACACCATATATTTT

d_call: NA
v_call: TRBV15
clone_size: many
j_call: TRBJ1-6
cdr3_aa: CATRKGGDGAQALHF
cdr3_nt: TGTGCCACCCGCAAGGGGGGCGACGGGGCCCAGGCCCTCCACTTT

d_call: TRBD1
v_call: TRBV5-1
clone_size: many
j_call: TRBJ1-1
cdr3_aa: CASSYLGTGVTEAFF
cdr3_nt: TGCGCCAGCAGCTACTTAGGGACAGGCGTGACTGAAGCTTTCTTT